One and the same sample provided the 32 T cell receptor beta chains below, sequenced in a study of preoperative IRX-2 immunotherapy in early breast cancer (dated by TCRdb to between 2018 and 2021). The library was prepared using the immunoSEQ multiplex PCR assay. The clones in this table, taken by TCRdb from immuneACCESS, are in-frame only. Not every clone is retained; where verified, under half of the shortfall comes from an unresolved V gene, and the cause of the rest is unknown. The sample has approximately 30,000 clones on record, nearly 95% of them singletons. Roughly 6.7% of the sample lies in the top ten. What this sample's treatment or condition label stands for: preoperative locoregional IRX-2 cytokine immunotherapy. Sampling was done from a patient treated with IRX-2 immunotherapy. These receptors were taken from a human donor with breast cancer.

The chain has TRBV10-2 and TRBJ1-5; D might be TRBD1 (5 bases). CDR1 and CDR2 (germline): WSHSY, SAAADI. V was clipped by 4 bases and J by 13 bases, with 11 bases between them. The CDR3 spans 11 residues. In DNA, the CDR3 is TGCGCCAGCAGTGCTGGGGGGATTCAGCATTTT. Translated, it gives CASSAGGIQHF.

The V call is TRBV28, the J call TRBJ2-3; 9 bases match TRBD2. The germline V gene has CDR1 MDHEN and CDR2 SYDVKM. The ends lost 7 bases at V and 0 bases at J; junction bases unmatched: 5. The CDR3 is 15 amino acids. This CDR3 is CASTPSGTSTDTQYF. The CDR3 DNA reads TGTGCCAGCACACCTAGCGGGACTAGCACAGATACGCAGTATTTT.

V gene TRBV4-1 combines with J gene TRBJ2-1, with D perhaps given as TRBD1 or TRBD2 (5 bases each). The CDR3 covers 16 residues. Germline V gene lookup returns CDR1 MGHRA and CDR2 YSYEKL. Trimming removed 5 bases from V and 5 bases from J, with 19 bases in between. As DNA, the CDR3 is TGCGCCAGCAGCTCCCCCCGGGACCGAATAAACAATGAGCAGTTCTTC. This encodes CASSSPRDRINNEQFF.

The rearrangement uses TRBV7-6 and TRBJ2-1; D is tentatively TRBD1 or TRBD2 (5 bases each). Trimming cost V 1 base and J 0 bases, with 7 bases left between them. CDR3 length: 15 amino acids. Per the germline V gene, CDR1 is SGHVS and CDR2 is FNYEAQ. The CDR3 here is CASSLVGDSYNEQFF. CDR3 in DNA: TGTGCCAGCAGCTTAGTGGGGGACTCCTACAATGAGCAGTTCTTC.

The rearrangement joins TRBV4-1 to TRBJ1-2; TRBD1 aligns across 7 bases. The V gene end was trimmed by 4 bases and the J gene end by 11 bases; junction bases not matched to a gene: 13. CDR3 length equals 14 residues. Germline V gene sequence: CDR1 MGHRA, CDR2 YSYEKL. CDR3 coding DNA: TGCGCCAGCAGCCCCGATAGGTTTACAGGGGAGTACACCTTC. Translation gives CASSPDRFTGEYTF.

The V call is TRBV7-8, the J call TRBJ2-7; D remains unclear. CDR1 is SGHVS and CDR2 is FQNEAQ in the germline V gene. CDR3 length: 14 amino acids. V was pared by 4 bases and J by 3 bases, with 13 bases between. The CDR3 DNA is TGTGCCAGCAGCTCGAACGGACGGCTCTACGAGCAGTACTTC. Amino acids: CASSSNGRLYEQYF.

This clone was picked up one time. This chain connects TRBV7-9 to TRBJ1-1; no definite D call. V was trimmed by 5 bases and J by 5 bases, leaving 6 bases between them. The germline V gene has CDR1 SEHNR and CDR2 FQNEAQ (reference sequence). The CDR3 extends over 11 amino acids. CDR3 bases: TGTGCCAGCAGCCCAACAACTGAAGCTTTCTTT. This encodes CASSPTTEAFF.

The chain joins TRBV5-6 to TRBJ1-5, with D hard to call. Per germline, CDR1 SGHDT and CDR2 YYEEEE. Trimming cost V 0 bases and J 3 bases, with 7 bases left between them. This CDR3 has 14 amino acids. The CDR3 DNA follows: TGTGCCAGCAGCTTGGTGGGCTTCAATCAGCCCCAGCATTTT. Amino acids: CASSLVGFNQPQHF.

The rearrangement links TRBV11-3 to TRBJ2-3; D might be TRBD2 (5 bases). Between the trimmed V and J ends, which lost 6 bases and 4 bases, there was a span of 11 bases. Germline V gene data show CDR1 as SGHNT and CDR2 as YENEEA. This CDR3 has 13 amino acids. The CDR3 DNA sequence: TGTGCCAGCAGTGTTAGCGAAGCAGATACGCAGTATTTT. Amino acids: CASSVSEADTQYF. Filled out from reference TRBV11-3 and TRBJ2-3, the complete variable domain reads EAGVVQSPRYKIIEKKQPVAFWCNPISGHNTLYWYLQNLGQGPELLIRYENEEAVDDSQLPKDRFSAERLKGVDSTLKIQPAELGDSAVYLCASSVSEADTQYFGPGTRLTVL.

V gene TRBV7-6 combines with J gene TRBJ2-1, with 9 bases matching TRBD2. The CDR3 totals 14 residues. Per germline, CDR1 SGHVS and CDR2 FNYEAQ. The J segment lost 4 bases and the V segment lost 5 bases, leaving 3 bases of the junction unmatched. The CDR3 region is CASSLTSGYNEQFF. The CDR3 bases are TGTGCCAGCAGCCTGACTAGCGGTTACAATGAGCAGTTCTTC.

The genes are TRBV6-6 and TRBJ1-2; perhaps TRBD1 as D (5 bases). CDR1 MNHNY and CDR2 SVGAGI come from the germline V gene (reference sequence). The CDR3 is 14 amino acids. V lost 7 bases and J lost 5, with 17 bases in between. The CDR3 here is CASTIGRASYGYTF. For the CDR3, the DNA is TGTGCCAGCACCATCGGCAGGGCTTCATATGGCTACACCTTC.

The genes are TRBV6-1 and TRBJ1-3; no clear D gene. V dropped 6 bases and J dropped 0 bases, with 9 bases sitting between them. Germline V gene lookup returns CDR1 MNHNS and CDR2 SASEGT. This CDR3 is 14 amino acids long. As DNA, the CDR3 is TGTGCCAGCAGGGCGCCGAACTCTGGAAACACCATATATTTT. Translation: CASRAPNSGNTIYF.

This clone is a singleton in its sample. This rearrangement joins TRBV11-2 to TRBJ1-2; unclear D gene. The CDR3 covers 13 residues. Germline V gives CDR1 SGHAT, CDR2 FQNNGV. V was shortened by 5 bases and J by 4 bases, with 11 bases between the two germline ends. CDR3 residues: CASSLDFAYGYTF. CDR3 bases: TGTGCCAGCAGCCTGGACTTCGCCTATGGCTACACCTTC.

The V call is TRBV28, the J call TRBJ2-1; D could derive from TRBD1 or TRBD2 (5 bases each). V dropped 6 bases and J dropped 4 bases, with 13 bases sitting between them. The V gene's germline CDR1 is MDHEN and CDR2 SYDVKM. The CDR3 loop spans 14 amino acids. CDR3: CASRGPGPYNEQFF. The CDR3 DNA sequence: TGTGCCAGCAGGGGGCCGGGACCTTACAATGAGCAGTTCTTC.

The chain carries TRBV6-6 and TRBJ1-1, with D hard to call. V shed 3 bases and J shed 2 bases, with 13 bases lying between them. Per germline, CDR1 MNHNY and CDR2 SVGAGI (reference sequence). This CDR3 has 15 residues. The CDR3 DNA follows: TGTGCCAGCAGTTATAACCCTGGGCTAAACACTGAAGCTTTCTTT. Residues: CASSYNPGLNTEAFF.

The chain recombines TRBV7-6 with TRBJ1-5, with D unclear. The CDR3 spans 13 residues. Germline CDR1 SGHVS, CDR2 FNYEAQ. The V gene lost 0 bases and the J gene lost 1 base, with 1 base spanning the gap. Here the CDR3 reads CASSLASNQPQHF. The CDR3 DNA is TGTGCCAGCAGCTTAGCCAGCAATCAGCCCCAGCATTTT.

This chain links TRBV7-9 with TRBJ2-7; D remains ambiguous. The CDR3 sequence is 11 residues long. Between the trimmed V and J ends, which lost 5 bases and 1 base, there was a span of 3 bases. Germline CDR1 is SEHNR and CDR2 is FQNEAQ (reference sequence). Here the CDR3 reads CASSLSYEQYF. The CDR3 region has the DNA TGTGCCAGCAGCCTATCCTACGAGCAGTACTTC.

The chain couples TRBV5-1 to TRBJ2-3; a possible D gene is TRBD2 (6 bases). Germline V gene data show CDR1 as SGHRS and CDR2 as YFSETQ. V lost 0 bases to trimming and J lost 1 base, with 12 bases between them. This CDR3 is 16 amino acids long. CDR3 region: CASSLAVSGGTDTQYF. In DNA form, the CDR3 reads TGCGCCAGCAGCTTGGCCGTTAGCGGAGGCACAGATACGCAGTATTTT.

A few counts support this clone. The same CDR3 can be traced to other DNA sequences in this sample. The chain carries TRBV9 and TRBJ2-7; 11 nucleotides agree with TRBD1. Germline values: CDR1 SGDLS, CDR2 YYNGEE. CDR3 size: 13 residues. The trim removed 7 bases at V and 3 bases at J, leaving 3 bases unmatched. The DNA for the CDR3 is TGTGCCAGCTCCGGGACAGGGGGCTACGAGCAGTACTTC. As protein: CASSGTGGYEQYF.

This clone has just one count. This chain uses TRBV27 with TRBJ2-1, with a weak D call TRBD2 (6 bases). Germline V gene data show CDR1 as MNHEY and CDR2 as SMNVEV (reference sequence). V lost 8 bases to trimming and J lost 4 bases, with 9 bases between them. This CDR3 is 12 amino acids long. The CDR3 reads CASPTRYNEQFF. CDR3 coding DNA: TGTGCCAGCCCGACTAGGTACAATGAGCAGTTCTTC.

This sequence joins TRBV21-1 and TRBJ1-3. TRBV21-1 is a listed pseudogene. The CDR3 sequence is 17 residues long. The CDR3: CASSKTCYFDSGNTIYF. Written as DNA, the CDR3 is TGTGCCAGCAGCAAAACTTGCTATTTTGACTCTGGAAACACCATATATTTT.

The genes are TRBV5-8 and TRBJ2-4; D gene uncertain. V shed 3 bases and J shed 9 bases, with 13 bases lying between them. The CDR3 sequence is 13 residues long. Per germline, CDR1 SGHTS and CDR2 YDEGEE. The CDR3: CASSWSSRGIQYF. Here the CDR3 DNA reads TGTGCCAGCAGCTGGAGTTCCCGAGGCATTCAGTACTTC.

V gene TRBV20-1 combines with J gene TRBJ2-1; 7 nucleotides match TRBD2. Germline V gene sequence: CDR1 DFQATT, CDR2 SNEGSKA (reference sequence). The V gene end was trimmed by 2 bases and the J gene end by 14 bases; junction bases not matched to a gene: 6. The CDR3 extends over 11 amino acids. CDR3 sequence: CSARYSRGKFF. The DNA of the CDR3 is TGCAGTGCTAGATACTCGCGGGGGAAGTTCTTC.

The J gene is TRBJ2-1, the V gene TRBV6-6; 9 bases align to TRBD2. V lost 5 bases and J lost 4; bases outside the gene matches: 3. CDR1 is MNHNY and CDR2 is SVGAGI in the germline V gene (reference sequence). This CDR3 spans 14 amino acids. The chain's CDR3 is CASSGAGGYNEQFF. The CDR3 DNA reads TGTGCCAGCAGTGGGGCGGGAGGGTACAATGAGCAGTTCTTC.

The J gene is TRBJ2-7, the V gene TRBV10-2; TRBD2 matches 9 bases. The CDR3 has 17 residues. Germline V gene lookup returns CDR1 WSHSY and CDR2 SAAADI. V shed 4 bases, J shed 4 bases, and the junction held 14 bases outside the gene matches. CDR3 bases: TGCGCCAGCAGTGGGGGGGCGGTTTCGGCGGGGGGGTACGAGCAGTACTTC. Its protein is CASSGGAVSAGGYEQYF.

The rearrangement joins TRBV4-1 to TRBJ2-3, with 16 bases identical to TRBD2. Germline CDR1 reads MGHRA; CDR2 reads YSYEKL. Trimming at V came to 1 base and at J to 5 bases, leaving 15 bases not matched to a gene. CDR3 length: 21 residues. The CDR3 DNA reads as TGCGCCAGCAGCCAAGTTTCAATGTTTGGGACTAGCGGGGGGGGGAGAGATACGCAGTATTTT. Its protein product is CASSQVSMFGTSGGGRDTQYF.

The chain joins TRBV4-3 to TRBJ2-2, with TRBD2 identical over 10 bases. This CDR3 has 17 amino acids. Trimming removed 4 bases from V and 8 bases from J; junction bases left unmatched: 13. Germline V CDR1 and CDR2: LGHNA, YSLEER. The CDR3 region is CASSRGAASGRLGELFF. Written as DNA, the CDR3 is TGCGCCAGCAGCCGAGGGGCGGCTAGCGGGAGATTGGGGGAGCTGTTTTTT.

The V call is TRBV28, the J call TRBJ1-1; TRBD1 matches at 10 bases. Trimming at V came to 5 bases and at J to 5 bases, leaving 8 bases not matched to a gene. Germline values: CDR1 MDHEN, CDR2 SYDVKM. This CDR3 has 15 amino acids. The DNA of the CDR3 is TGTGCCAGCAGTCCATCTCGACAGGGGGCAACTGAAGCTTTCTTT. Translating gives CASSPSRQGATEAFF.

The chain uses TRBV9 and TRBJ2-2, with D unclear. The germline CDR1 and CDR2 sequences are SGDLS and YYNGEE. V was trimmed by 0 bases and J by 5 bases, leaving 11 bases between them. The CDR3 runs 15 residues. This chain's CDR3 is CASSVDWDLTGELFF. DNA for the CDR3: TGTGCCAGCAGCGTAGATTGGGATCTGACCGGGGAGCTGTTTTTT.

The chain couples TRBV11-1 to TRBJ2-1; 11 positions match TRBD2. The CDR3 consists of 15 residues. With 2 bases clipped from V and 9 bases from J, the junction kept 6 bases outside the gene matches. The germline V gene has CDR1 SGHAT and CDR2 FQDESV (reference sequence). This CDR3 reads CASSLRLAGFIEQFF. CDR3 coding DNA: TGTGCCAGCAGCTTACGACTAGCGGGATTCATTGAGCAGTTCTTC.

The V call is TRBV7-3, the J call TRBJ2-1; 9 bases align to TRBD2. V dropped 5 bases and J dropped 7; count of bases not matched to a gene: 15. CDR3 size: 17 residues. Germline-derived CDR1 and CDR2 are SGHTA and FQGTGA. For the CDR3, the DNA is TGTGCCAGCAGCGTCCTGCCGGGGACTAGCATCGGAAATGAGCAGTTCTTC. Its protein product is CASSVLPGTSIGNEQFF. Variable domain in full (rest from reference TRBV7-3 and TRBJ2-1): GAGVSQTPSNKVTEKGKYVELRCDPISGHTALYWYRQSLGQGPEFLIYFQGTGAADDSGLPNDRFFAVRPEGSVSTLKIQRTERGDSAVYLCASSVLPGTSIGNEQFFGPGTRLTVL.

The rearrangement joins TRBV11-2 to TRBJ2-7; 9 nucleotides match TRBD1. This CDR3 region has 15 residues. Germline V CDR1 and CDR2: SGHAT, FQNNGV. The V segment lost 6 bases and the J segment 4 bases; nucleotides outside the gene matches: 10. The CDR3 region is CASSPTGGTFYEQYF. For the CDR3, the DNA is TGTGCCAGCAGTCCGACAGGGGGAACTTTTTACGAGCAGTACTTC.